The rows below give T cell receptor beta chains drawn from one sample of a study of post-analysis software for immune sequencing data. MiXCR, applied by TCRdb to the PCR reads, yields one record per CDR3 protein. The sample has some 500,000 distinct CDR3 sequences; roughly 45% are singletons. The sequenced sample was blood. The receptor source for this set is a girl between 5 and 17 years old with multiple sclerosis. CDR3s leave out the opening cysteine and the closing phenylalanine or tryptophan. Only part of the rows carry a size: once, few, many, or a class if the clone is expanded.

clone size: NA
J gene: TRBJ2-2
V gene: TRBV29-1
CDR3 protein: SVTSSNTGELF

clone size: NA
J gene: TRBJ1-2
V gene: TRBV5-1
CDR3 protein: ASGPYEGGYGYT

clone size: NA
J gene: TRBJ1-1
V gene: TRBV7-3
CDR3 protein: ASSLTAGYTEAF

clone size: NA
J gene: NA
V gene: TRBV27
CDR3 protein: ASRSSRVSYEQY

clone size: NA
J gene: TRBJ2-5
V gene: TRBV9
CDR3 protein: ASSTGLAGGETQY

clone size: NA
J gene: TRBJ2-5
V gene: TRBV14
CDR3 protein: ATSRELARETQY

clone size: NA
J gene: TRBJ2-7
V gene: TRBV25-1
CDR3 protein: ASSGRGGPYEQY

clone size: few
J gene: TRBJ2-7
V gene: TRBV7-2
CDR3 protein: ASSLGPPFPPYEQY

clone size: NA
J gene: TRBJ1-2
V gene: TRBV28
CDR3 protein: ASSPERGYT

clone size: NA
J gene: NA
V gene: TRBV7-2
CDR3 protein: ASRTGTVTYNEQY

clone size: NA
J gene: TRBJ2-1
V gene: TRBV4-1
CDR3 protein: ASSQGYLAGAHQGEQF

clone size: NA
J gene: TRBJ2-1
V gene: TRBV27
CDR3 protein: ASSLGVGGINEQF

clone size: few
J gene: TRBJ2-1
V gene: TRBV6-2/TRBV6-3
CDR3 protein: ASSYGDNEQF

clone size: few
J gene: TRBJ2-2
V gene: TRBV11-1
CDR3 protein: ASSLGLNTGELF

clone size: NA
J gene: TRBJ2-5
V gene: TRBV24-1
CDR3 protein: ATSDLRGTSYGQY

clone size: NA
J gene: TRBJ2-7
V gene: TRBV9
CDR3 protein: ASSPGLLYEQY

clone size: NA
J gene: TRBJ2-7
V gene: TRBV5-4
CDR3 protein: ASSTGTSVPHEQY

clone size: many
J gene: TRBJ2-7
V gene: TRBV12-3/TRBV12-4
CDR3 protein: ASSRGGYEQY

clone size: NA
J gene: TRBJ1-1
V gene: TRBV6-5
CDR3 protein: ASSQGPEAF

clone size: NA
J gene: TRBJ2-2
V gene: TRBV6-6
CDR3 protein: ASSYPGQNTGELF

clone size: NA
J gene: TRBJ2-3
V gene: TRBV20-1
CDR3 protein: SARGESTDTQY

clone size: NA
J gene: TRBJ1-4
V gene: TRBV20-1
CDR3 protein: SAIGVGEKLF

clone size: few
J gene: TRBJ1-1
V gene: TRBV7-3
CDR3 protein: ASSIPGLYTEAF

clone size: NA
J gene: TRBJ2-3
V gene: TRBV5-8
CDR3 protein: ASSLTRWGDTQY

clone size: once
J gene: NA
V gene: TRBV29-1
CDR3 protein: SAEGLAGGEQY

clone size: few
J gene: NA
V gene: TRBV7-2
CDR3 protein: ASSPRTSGKRYEQY

clone size: NA
J gene: TRBJ2-7
V gene: TRBV5-1
CDR3 protein: ASSLGSGGSHEQY

clone size: NA
J gene: TRBJ2-7
V gene: TRBV6-2/TRBV6-3
CDR3 protein: ASSYVSSYEQY

clone size: few
J gene: TRBJ2-1
V gene: TRBV15
CDR3 protein: ATSRGGIPSNYEQF

clone size: NA
J gene: TRBJ2-7
V gene: TRBV12-3/TRBV12-4
CDR3 protein: ASSVVAVRGQY

clone size: few
J gene: TRBJ2-7
V gene: TRBV20-1
CDR3 protein: SARDFGGFYEQY

clone size: NA
J gene: TRBJ2-3
V gene: TRBV15
CDR3 protein: ATRGYRVADTQY

clone size: NA
J gene: TRBJ2-2
V gene: TRBV20-1
CDR3 protein: SAREGSGMAGELF

clone size: NA
J gene: TRBJ2-7
V gene: TRBV4-1
CDR3 protein: ASSPLAPSSYEQY

clone size: few
J gene: TRBJ2-3
V gene: TRBV7-9
CDR3 protein: ASSSGRPITDTQY

clone size: few
J gene: TRBJ1-1
V gene: TRBV20-1
CDR3 protein: SARARVNTEAF

clone size: NA
J gene: TRBJ1-1
V gene: TRBV6-5
CDR3 protein: ASRDGTVEAF

clone size: NA
J gene: TRBJ2-7
V gene: TRBV6-6
CDR3 protein: ASSYPGLAGAYEQY

clone size: few
J gene: TRBJ2-7
V gene: TRBV18
CDR3 protein: ASSPDSWAGEQY

clone size: NA
J gene: TRBJ2-4
V gene: TRBV28
CDR3 protein: ASRSTSGNEDIQY

clone size: few
J gene: TRBJ2-7
V gene: TRBV11-1
CDR3 protein: ASSLLRDSFTGEQY

clone size: NA
J gene: TRBJ2-1
V gene: TRBV4-2
CDR3 protein: ASSQADSYNEQF

clone size: NA
J gene: TRBJ2-1
V gene: TRBV5-6
CDR3 protein: ASGRYSGRTYNEQF

clone size: NA
J gene: TRBJ1-2
V gene: TRBV6-2/TRBV6-3
CDR3 protein: ASSYASTGVYGYT

clone size: NA
J gene: TRBJ2-7
V gene: TRBV7-9
CDR3 protein: ASSIYRDRDSYEQY

clone size: NA
J gene: TRBJ2-7
V gene: TRBV4-1
CDR3 protein: ASSQASQPSYEQY

clone size: NA
J gene: TRBJ2-1
V gene: TRBV12-3/TRBV12-4
CDR3 protein: ASTVDISAGDEQF

clone size: few
J gene: TRBJ1-2
V gene: TRBV28
CDR3 protein: ASSPGADYGYT

clone size: NA
J gene: TRBJ2-1
V gene: TRBV12-3/TRBV12-4
CDR3 protein: ASRVSGSSYNEQF

clone size: NA
J gene: TRBJ1-2
V gene: TRBV6-6
CDR3 protein: ASSYDRGNAGYT

clone size: NA
J gene: TRBJ1-2
V gene: TRBV7-2
CDR3 protein: ASSLDSGGSDYGYT